This T cell receptor (beta chain) was captured in a study of Ad26.COV2.S vaccination and SARS-CoV-2 variants. Study-level information: By the intramuscular route, Ad26.COV2.S was given once, or twice 56 days apart.

Findings and caveats of the study: The authors reported substantial breadth in spike-specific CD8+ and CD4+ T cell responses after vaccination. Vaccinated and placebo-treated recipients had similar non-spike TCR breadth.

Treatment reported: around 19 received Ad26.COV2.S at low or high dose, single or two shots; roughly five received placebo; per-sample allocation not given. Sampling took place 63 days after the first vaccine or placebo injection. Germline V gene data show CDR1 as KGHSH and CDR2 as LQKENI. The V gene end was trimmed by 2 bases and the J gene end by 0 bases; junction bases not matched to a gene: 3. The CDR3 is 15 amino acids. With regard to this clone: Its cognate antigen is unknown.

The repertoire was sequenced with immunoSEQ multiplex PCR; TCRdb's copy has only in-frame clones and lacks some. The sample carries 300,000 to 500,000 clones, roughly nine tenths recorded once. The source was peripheral blood, collected in a trial of Ad26.COV2.S vaccine versus placebo. This clonotype originated in a person aged 18-65 years who received the Ad26.COV2.S COVID-19 vaccine or a placebo. The genes are TRBV18 and TRBJ1-1; 7 nucleotides agree with TRBD1. CDR3 protein: CASSPWGQMNTEAFF. The CDR3 DNA reads as TGTGCCAGCTCACCATGGGGACAGATGAACACTGAAGCTTTCTTT.